What follows is one T cell receptor (beta chain) and its context. What it binds is not known. TCRdb keeps only in-frame clones here, not all; method: immunoSEQ multiplex PCR. The data show 110,000 to 150,000 clones, more than 80% seen once. This entry belongs to a study of T cell responses to AZD1222 COVID-19 vaccine. Whole-study results and caveats: Females made up more of the donors, who were largely white British, and clonal diversity may have come out too low. Two doses of AZD1222 preceded a rise in Spike-specific TCR breadth and depth.

This sample comprised peripheral blood, obtained on day 0 of MenACWY control vaccination. The origin of this receptor is an adult in good health.

The CDR3 sequence: CASSIIPREGQLFF. CDR3 nucleotides: TGTGCCAGTAGTATCATTCCAAGGGAGGGACAACTGTTTTTT. The rearrangement links TRBV19 to TRBJ1-4; tentatively, D is TRBD1 (5 bases). The CDR3 consists of 14 residues. Germline V gene lookup returns CDR1 LNHDA and CDR2 SQIVND (reference sequence). The V end lost 3 bases, the J end lost 12 bases, and 17 bases lay between the germline ends.